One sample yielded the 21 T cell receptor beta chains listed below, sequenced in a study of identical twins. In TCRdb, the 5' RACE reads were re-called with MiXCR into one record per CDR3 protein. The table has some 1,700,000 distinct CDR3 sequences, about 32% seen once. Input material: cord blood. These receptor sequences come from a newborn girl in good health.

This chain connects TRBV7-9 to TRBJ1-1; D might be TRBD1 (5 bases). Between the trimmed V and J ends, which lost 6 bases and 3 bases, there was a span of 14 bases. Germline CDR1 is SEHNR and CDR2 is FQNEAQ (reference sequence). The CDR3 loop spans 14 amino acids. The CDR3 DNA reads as TGTGCCAGCAGTCGAGGTCCAGGGCACACTGAAGCTTTCTTT. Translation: CASSRGPGHTEAFF.

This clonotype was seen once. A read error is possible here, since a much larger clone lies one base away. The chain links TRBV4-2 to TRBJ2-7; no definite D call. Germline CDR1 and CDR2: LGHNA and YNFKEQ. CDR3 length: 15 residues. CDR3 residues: CVSSQERSSSYEQYF. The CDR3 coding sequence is TGTGTCAGCAGCCAAGAGCGTTCGAGCTCCTACGAGCAGTACTTC.

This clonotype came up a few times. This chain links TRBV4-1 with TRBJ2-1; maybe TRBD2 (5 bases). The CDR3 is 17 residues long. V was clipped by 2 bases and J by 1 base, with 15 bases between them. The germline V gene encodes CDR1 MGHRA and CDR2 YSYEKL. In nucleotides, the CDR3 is TGCGCCAGCAGCCAATCAGGACTCGCTAGTTCCTACAATGAGCAGTTCTTC. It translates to CASSQSGLASSYNEQFF.

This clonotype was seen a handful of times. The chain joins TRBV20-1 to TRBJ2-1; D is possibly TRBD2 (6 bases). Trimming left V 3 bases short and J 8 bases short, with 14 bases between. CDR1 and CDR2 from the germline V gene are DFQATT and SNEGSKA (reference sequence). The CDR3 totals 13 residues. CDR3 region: CSARTGVVYEQFF. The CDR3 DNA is TGCAGTGCTAGGACGGGGGTGGTCTATGAGCAGTTCTTC.

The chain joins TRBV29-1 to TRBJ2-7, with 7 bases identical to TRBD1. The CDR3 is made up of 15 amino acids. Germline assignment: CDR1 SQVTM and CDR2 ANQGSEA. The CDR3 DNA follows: TGCTGCGCCTTTTTCCGGGCAGGGGGTATCTACGAGCAGTACTTC. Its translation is CCAFFRAGGIYEQYF.

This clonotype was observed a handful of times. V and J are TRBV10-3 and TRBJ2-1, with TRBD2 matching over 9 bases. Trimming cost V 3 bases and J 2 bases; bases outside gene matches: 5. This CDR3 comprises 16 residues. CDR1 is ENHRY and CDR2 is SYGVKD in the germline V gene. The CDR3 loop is CAISDSGRSPYNEQFF. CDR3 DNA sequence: TGTGCCATCAGTGACAGCGGGAGGTCGCCCTACAATGAGCAGTTCTTC.

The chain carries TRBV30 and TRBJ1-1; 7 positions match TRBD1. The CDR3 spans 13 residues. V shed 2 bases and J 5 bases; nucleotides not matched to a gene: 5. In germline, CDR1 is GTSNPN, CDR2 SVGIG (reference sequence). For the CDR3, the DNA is TGTGCCTGGAGTCAGCAGGGGGGGACTGAAGCTTTCTTT. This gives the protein CAWSQQGGTEAFF.

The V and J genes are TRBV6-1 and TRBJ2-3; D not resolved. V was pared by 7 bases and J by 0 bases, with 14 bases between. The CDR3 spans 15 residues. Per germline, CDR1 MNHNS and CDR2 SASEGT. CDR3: CASTSQVGSTDTQYF. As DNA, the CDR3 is TGTGCCAGCACCTCTCAGGTCGGGAGCACAGATACGCAGTATTTT.

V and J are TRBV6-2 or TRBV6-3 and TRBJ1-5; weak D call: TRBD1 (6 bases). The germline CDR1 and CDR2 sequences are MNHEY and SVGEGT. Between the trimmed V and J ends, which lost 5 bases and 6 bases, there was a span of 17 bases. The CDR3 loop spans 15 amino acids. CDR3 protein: CASSLTQGTLQPQHF. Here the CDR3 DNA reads TGTGCCAGCAGTCTAACACAGGGTACCCTTCAGCCCCAGCATTTT.

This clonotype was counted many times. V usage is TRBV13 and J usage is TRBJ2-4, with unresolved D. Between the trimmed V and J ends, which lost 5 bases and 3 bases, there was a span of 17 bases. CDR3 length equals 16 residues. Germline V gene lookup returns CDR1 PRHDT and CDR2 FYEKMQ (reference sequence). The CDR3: CASSLTDESGKNIQYF. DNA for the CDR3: TGTGCCAGCAGCCTAACGGACGAATCGGGCAAAAACATTCAGTACTTC.

The CDR3 spells CASGWTGRHEQYF. The CDR3 bases are TGTGCCAGCGGGTGGACAGGGCGTCACGAGCAGTACTTC. The chain combines TRBV11-2 with TRBJ2-5, with 8 bases identical to TRBD1. The J call may be in error: the DNA end matches TRBJ2-7 better. The CDR3 is 13 residues long. Germline lookup yields CDR1 SGHAT and CDR2 FQNNGV.

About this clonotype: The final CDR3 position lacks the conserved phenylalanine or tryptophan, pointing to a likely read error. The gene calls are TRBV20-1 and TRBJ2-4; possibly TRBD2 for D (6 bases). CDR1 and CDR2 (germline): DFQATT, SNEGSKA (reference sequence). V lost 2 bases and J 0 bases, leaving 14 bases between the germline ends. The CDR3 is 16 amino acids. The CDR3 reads CSARPPGLLAKNIQYL. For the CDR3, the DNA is TGCAGTGCTAGACCCCCGGGACTCCTAGCCAAAAACATTCAGTACCTC.

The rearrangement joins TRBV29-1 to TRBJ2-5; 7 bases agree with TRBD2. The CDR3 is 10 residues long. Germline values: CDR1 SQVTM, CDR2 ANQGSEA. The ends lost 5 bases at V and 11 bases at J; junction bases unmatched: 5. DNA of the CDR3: TGCAGCGTTAAGACTAGCCGGCAGTACTTC. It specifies CSVKTSRQYF.

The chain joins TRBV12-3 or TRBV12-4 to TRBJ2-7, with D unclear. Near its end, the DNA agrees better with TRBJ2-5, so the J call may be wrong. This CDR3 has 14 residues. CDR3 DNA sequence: TGTGCCAGCAGTCGACCCTCCCTGGGGGAGACCCAGTACTTC. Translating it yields CASSRPSLGETQYF.

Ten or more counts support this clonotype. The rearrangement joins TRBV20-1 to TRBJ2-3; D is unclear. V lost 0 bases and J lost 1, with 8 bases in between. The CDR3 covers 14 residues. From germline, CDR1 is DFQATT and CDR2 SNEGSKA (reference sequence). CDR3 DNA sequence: TGCAGTGCTAGAGATGCGAGCGGCACAGATACGCAGTATTTT. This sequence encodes CSARDASGTDTQYF.

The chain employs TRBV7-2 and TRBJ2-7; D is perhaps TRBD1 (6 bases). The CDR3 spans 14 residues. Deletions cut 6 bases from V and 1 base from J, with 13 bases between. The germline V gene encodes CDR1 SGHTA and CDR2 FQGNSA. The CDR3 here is CASRSGHSSYEQYF. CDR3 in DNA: TGTGCCAGCAGGTCGGGACACTCTTCCTACGAGCAGTACTTC.

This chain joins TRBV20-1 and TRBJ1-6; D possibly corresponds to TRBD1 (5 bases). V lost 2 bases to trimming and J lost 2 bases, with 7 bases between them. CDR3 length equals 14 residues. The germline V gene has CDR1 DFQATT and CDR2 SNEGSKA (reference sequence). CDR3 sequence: CSARQGPYNSPLHF. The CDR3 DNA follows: TGCAGTGCTAGACAGGGACCCTATAATTCACCCCTCCACTTT.

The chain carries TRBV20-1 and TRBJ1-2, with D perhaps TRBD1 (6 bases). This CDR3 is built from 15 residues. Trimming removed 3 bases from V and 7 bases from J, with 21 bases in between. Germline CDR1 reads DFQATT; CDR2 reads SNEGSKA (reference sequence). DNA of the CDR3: TGCAGTGCTAGGGCTATTGAACAGGGAAATGGTGGCTACACCTTC. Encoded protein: CSARAIEQGNGGYTF.

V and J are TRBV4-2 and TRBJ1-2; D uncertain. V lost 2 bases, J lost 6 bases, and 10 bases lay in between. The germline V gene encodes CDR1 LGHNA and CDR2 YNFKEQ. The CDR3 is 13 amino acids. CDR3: CASSQQVPDGYTF. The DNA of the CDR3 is TGTGCCAGCAGCCAACAGGTTCCCGATGGCTACACCTTC.

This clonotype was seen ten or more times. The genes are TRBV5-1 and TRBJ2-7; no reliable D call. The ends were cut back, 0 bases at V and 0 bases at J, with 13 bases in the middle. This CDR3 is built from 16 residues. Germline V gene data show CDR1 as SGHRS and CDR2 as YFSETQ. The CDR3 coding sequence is TGCGCCAGCAGCTTGGAGTTTGGTATTAGCTCCTACGAGCAGTACTTC. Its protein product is CASSLEFGISSYEQYF. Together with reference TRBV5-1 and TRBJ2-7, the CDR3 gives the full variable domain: KAGVTQTPRYLIKTRGQQVTLSCSPISGHRSVSWYQQTPGQGLQFLFEYFSETQRNKGNFPGRFSGRQFSNSRSEMNVSTLELGDSALYLCASSLEFGISSYEQYFGPGTRLTVT.

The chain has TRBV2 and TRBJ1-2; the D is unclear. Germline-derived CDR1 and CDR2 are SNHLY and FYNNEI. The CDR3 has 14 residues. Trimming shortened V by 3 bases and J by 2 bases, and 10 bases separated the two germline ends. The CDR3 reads CASSDSLVNYGYTF. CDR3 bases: TGTGCCAGCAGTGACTCGCTGGTAAACTATGGCTACACCTTC. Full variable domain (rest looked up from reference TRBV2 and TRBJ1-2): EPEVTQTPSHQVTQMGQEVILRCVPISNHLYFYWYRQILGQKVEFLVSFYNNEISEKSEIFDDQFSVERPDGSNFTLKIRSTKLEDSAMYFCASSDSLVNYGYTFGSGTRLTVV.